Below, 13 T cell receptor beta chains from the same sample are listed, as sequenced in a study of T cell repertoires in cytomegalovirus infection. TCRdb reprocessed the reads via MiXCR and lists one record per CDR3 protein. The sample has around 210,000 distinct CDR3 sequences, roughly 6.5% seen once. Sequences were obtained from PBMCs. Receptors were obtained from a human donor in good health (CMV status not recorded). Some clones in this sample may be carry-over from other donors' samples.

This clonotype was counted ten times or more. The chain combines TRBV6-2 or TRBV6-3 with TRBJ1-1, with D perhaps TRBD1 (5 bases). V shed 7 bases and J shed 5 bases, with 26 bases lying between them. CDR1 is MNHEY, CDR2 SVGEGT, per germline. The length of the CDR3 is 17 residues. The CDR3 sequence: CASKGTPGTNRGTEAFF. The CDR3 nucleotides read TGTGCCAGCAAAGGAACTCCCGGGACTAATCGGGGGACTGAAGCTTTCTTT.

This clonotype was detected ten times or more. This rearrangement joins TRBV20-1 to TRBJ1-1, with TRBD1 matching over 8 bases. Trimming at V came to 4 bases and at J to 5 bases, leaving 9 bases not matched to a gene. Germline V gene sequence: CDR1 DFQATT, CDR2 SNEGSKA (reference sequence). This CDR3 has 14 residues. The CDR3 nucleotides read TGCAGTGCTAAGGGGACAGGTGGATGGACTGAAGCTTTCTTT. Amino acids: CSAKGTGGWTEAFF.

The table lists this clonotype with many counts. The chain joins TRBV27 to TRBJ2-3; 7 nucleotides line up with TRBD2. The CDR3 extends over 15 amino acids. The germline V gene encodes CDR1 MNHEY and CDR2 SMNVEV (reference sequence). V shed 4 bases and J 4 bases; nucleotides not matched to a gene: 8. CDR3 region: CASSSPPSGADTQYF. CDR3 DNA: TGTGCCAGCAGTTCCCCCCCTAGCGGAGCAGATACGCAGTATTTT.

V gene TRBV29-1 combines with J gene TRBJ2-7, with D perhaps matching TRBD1 or TRBD2 (5 bases each). Deletions cut 6 bases from V and 7 bases from J, with 16 bases between. The germline V gene has CDR1 SQVTM and CDR2 ANQGSEA. The CDR3 covers 12 residues. In nucleotides, the CDR3 is TGCAGCGTGGGGGTCCTTTCGGGGGAGCAGTACTTC. Translating it yields CSVGVLSGEQYF.

This clonotype showed up many times. V gene TRBV20-1 combines with J gene TRBJ1-1, with D unresolved. Germline assignment: CDR1 DFQATT and CDR2 SNEGSKA (reference sequence). The germline V and J ends were trimmed by 5 bases and 4 bases, with 11 bases remaining between them. The CDR3 sequence is 12 residues long. CDR3 sequence reads: CSAERVLTEAFF. The CDR3 DNA reads TGCAGTGCTGAGAGGGTGCTCACTGAAGCTTTCTTT.

This clonotype was seen many times. Here the CDR3 DNA reads TGTGCCTGGAACAGGGGAATTAGTTACGAGCAGTACTTC. This encodes CAWNRGISYEQYF. The gene calls are TRBV30 and TRBJ2-7; the match to TRBD1 covers 7 bases. CDR3 length: 13 residues. With V trimmed by 4 bases and J by 4 bases, 7 bases remained unmatched. CDR1 and CDR2 from the germline V gene are GTSNPN and SVGIG (reference sequence).

This clonotype appeared a few times. The V call is TRBV7-6, the J call TRBJ1-3; D not resolved. CDR1 is SGHVS and CDR2 is FNYEAQ in the germline V gene. The CDR3 covers 16 residues. V was shortened by 0 bases and J by 0 bases, with 9 bases between the two germline ends. The CDR3 sequence: CASSLAPHPSGNTIYF. The CDR3 DNA reads as TGTGCCAGCAGCTTAGCGCCACATCCCTCTGGAAACACCATATATTTT.

This clonotype was counted between two and nine times. The J gene is TRBJ2-4, the V gene TRBV2; D uncertain. The germline V and J ends were trimmed by 3 bases and 6 bases, with 18 bases remaining between them. The CDR3 extends over 16 amino acids. CDR1 SNHLY and CDR2 FYNNEI come from the germline V gene. Here the CDR3 reads CASSDGRQYNVNIQYF. The CDR3 DNA reads TGTGCCAGCAGTGACGGACGGCAGTATAATGTAAACATTCAGTACTTC.

This chain links TRBV3-1 with TRBJ2-1, with TRBD1 matching 7 bases. The CDR3 is 15 residues long. V was clipped by 4 bases and J by 6 bases; unmatched bases: 9. From germline, CDR1 is LGHDT and CDR2 YNNKEL (reference sequence). Here the CDR3 reads CASSLVGDRGNEQFF. The DNA for the CDR3 is TGTGCCAGCAGCCTCGTGGGGGACAGAGGCAATGAGCAGTTCTTC.

This clonotype was seen at least ten times. This chain connects TRBV7-2 to TRBJ2-1, with D possibly being TRBD1 (6 bases). The CDR3 sequence is 13 residues long. In germline, CDR1 is SGHTA, CDR2 FQGNSA. The germline V and J ends were trimmed by 7 bases and 8 bases, with 15 bases remaining between them. The chain's CDR3 is CASNPTGSHEQFF. CDR3 DNA: TGTGCCAGCAACCCTACAGGGTCTCATGAGCAGTTCTTC.

This clonotype was seen repeatedly, ten times or more. The V gene is TRBV5-1, the J gene TRBJ1-6, with TRBD1 matching 9 bases. The J segment lost 9 bases and the V segment lost 0 bases, leaving 4 bases of the junction unmatched. Germline values: CDR1 SGHRS, CDR2 YFSETQ. This CDR3 has 15 amino acids. CDR3 in DNA: TGCGCCAGCAGCTTGGGGACAGGGGCGAGTTCACCCCTCCACTTT. Protein: CASSLGTGASSPLHF.

This clonotype was recorded many times. V is TRBV29-1 and J is TRBJ2-2; D is unclear. Trimming removed 0 bases at V and 7 bases at J, with 12 bases between. The CDR3 extends over 14 amino acids. Germline CDR1 reads SQVTM; CDR2 reads ANQGSEA. Here the CDR3 reads CSVEDHGVNGELFF. CDR3 in DNA: TGCAGCGTTGAAGATCATGGGGTCAACGGGGAGCTGTTTTTT.

This clonotype has at least ten counts. The V and J genes are TRBV7-2 and TRBJ1-1, with 7 positions matching TRBD1. Unmatched junction bases numbered 6, after V lost 4 bases and J lost 7 bases. In germline, CDR1 is SGHTA, CDR2 FQGNSA. The CDR3 loop spans 13 amino acids. The DNA of the CDR3 is TGTGCCAGCAGCTCTGACAGGGCGAGTGAAGCTTTCTTT. Translation gives CASSSDRASEAFF.